This T cell receptor beta chain was sequenced for a study of T cell changes during pregnancy in multiple sclerosis. This table comes from immunoSEQ multiplex PCR, and its TCRdb copy is limited to in-frame clones, with some not included. The repertoire includes approximately 94,000 clones, about 92% of them detected once, and about 1.9% sits in the top ten. Deletions cut 3 bases from V and 4 bases from J, with 15 bases between. The CDR3 runs 15 residues. CDR1 is MNHEY and CDR2 is SMNVEV in the germline V gene (reference sequence). The sample was peripheral blood, taken after pregnancy. The TCR sequence derives from a female donor with multiple sclerosis, enrolled in a pregnancy study. This chain uses TRBV27 with TRBJ1-1; D perhaps matches TRBD1 (5 bases). This chain's CDR3 is CASSLDLGGGTEAFF. The CDR3 DNA sequence: TGTGCCAGCAGTTTGGATCTGGGGGGGGGCACTGAAGCTTTCTTT.